The 8 T cell receptor beta chains in this list originate from one sample, sequenced in a study of cytomegalovirus exposure and HLA in healthy donors. With 60 Vbeta and 13 Jbeta primers, the PCR was carried out. TCRdb keeps only in-frame clones here, not all; method: immunoSEQ multiplex PCR. The table includes 100,000 to 150,000 clones, about 71% detected once. What was sequenced was PBMCs. These receptor sequences come from a woman aged 45-65 years in good health and CMV-seronegative.

This rearrangement joins TRBV30 to TRBJ2-7, with 8 bases lining up with TRBD2. V trimming: 0 bases; J trimming: 2 bases; junction bases outside the gene matches: 3. This CDR3 is 14 amino acids long. Per germline, CDR1 GTSNPN and CDR2 SVGIG (reference sequence). Here the CDR3 reads CAWSVGAGAYEQYF. The CDR3 DNA reads as TGTGCCTGGAGTGTAGGAGCGGGAGCCTACGAGCAGTACTTC.

This chain links TRBV6-6 with TRBJ2-1; D perhaps matches TRBD2 (6 bases). Trimming took 8 bases from V and 10 from J, leaving 12 bases between them. The CDR3 has 11 residues. In germline, CDR1 is MNHNY, CDR2 SVGAGI (reference sequence). The CDR3 reads CASGGTVEQFF. The CDR3 coding sequence is TGTGCCAGCGGAGGGACCGTCGAGCAGTTCTTC.

In this sample, this clone turned up once. The rearrangement joins TRBV4-2 to TRBJ2-1; possible D gene TRBD2, 6 bases. This CDR3 is 16 amino acids long. Trimming shortened V by 4 bases and J by 4 bases, and 17 bases separated the two germline ends. Germline loops: CDR1 LGHNA, CDR2 YNFKEQ. CDR3 nucleotides: TGTGCCAGCAGCCGATTGGGACTGACTCAATACAATGAGCAGTTCTTC. Translation: CASSRLGLTQYNEQFF.

The chain employs TRBV28 and TRBJ2-7; 9 bases align to TRBD2. This CDR3 is built from 17 residues. CDR1 and CDR2 (germline): MDHEN, SYDVKM. With V trimmed by 1 base and J by 7 bases, 14 bases remained unmatched. The CDR3: CASSLSGGAGGPGEQYF. For the CDR3, the DNA is TGTGCCAGCAGTTTATCCGGCGGGGCGGGAGGGCCTGGGGAGCAGTACTTC.

The chain couples TRBV11-1 to TRBJ2-7, with a tentative D call TRBD2 (5 bases). The germline gives CDR1 SGHAT, CDR2 FQDESV (reference sequence). The CDR3 extends over 14 amino acids. Trimming removed 1 base at V and 6 bases at J, with 13 bases between. The chain's CDR3 is CASSLGVEGLEQYF. CDR3 in DNA: TGTGCCAGCAGCTTAGGAGTCGAGGGTCTCGAGCAGTACTTC.

CDR3 DNA: TGTGCCAGCAGTGAAGCGCGTCGGGGCACTGAAGCTTTCTTT. Residues: CASSEARRGTEAFF. The V call is TRBV6-1, the J call TRBJ1-1; no clear D. V was cut by 0 bases and J by 4 bases, with 9 bases left in between. This CDR3 is 14 amino acids long. Germline V CDR1 and CDR2: MNHNS, SASEGT.

This clone was seen more than once but under ten times. The chain recombines TRBV19 with TRBJ1-1, with 7 bases aligning to TRBD1. This CDR3 is built from 13 residues. The trim removed 6 bases at V and 6 bases at J, leaving 7 bases unmatched. Per germline, CDR1 LNHDA and CDR2 SQIVND (reference sequence). The CDR3 reads CASRARGHSEAFF. The CDR3 bases are TGTGCCAGTAGGGCAAGGGGGCACTCTGAAGCTTTCTTT.

The gene calls are TRBV2 and TRBJ2-4, with 7 positions matching TRBD1. The V gene's germline CDR1 is SNHLY and CDR2 FYNNEI. Unmatched junction bases numbered 9, after V lost 5 bases and J lost 2 bases. The CDR3 length is 16 residues. The CDR3 sequence is CASSTTGEGSKNIQYF. CDR3 bases: TGTGCCAGCAGTACAACAGGGGAAGGGTCCAAAAACATTCAGTACTTC.